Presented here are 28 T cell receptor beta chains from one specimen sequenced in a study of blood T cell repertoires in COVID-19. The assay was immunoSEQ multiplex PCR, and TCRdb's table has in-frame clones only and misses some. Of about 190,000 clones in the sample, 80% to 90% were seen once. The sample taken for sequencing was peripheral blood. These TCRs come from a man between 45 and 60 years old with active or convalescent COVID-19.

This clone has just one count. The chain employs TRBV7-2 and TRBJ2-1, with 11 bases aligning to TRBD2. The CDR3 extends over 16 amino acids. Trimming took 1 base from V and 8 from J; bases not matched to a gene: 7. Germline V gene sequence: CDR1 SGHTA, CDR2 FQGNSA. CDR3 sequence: CASSLEAASGRYEQFF. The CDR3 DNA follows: TGTGCCAGCAGCTTAGAAGCCGCTAGCGGGAGGTATGAGCAGTTCTTC.

CDR3 coding DNA: TGCGCCAGCAGCCAAGAGATACATGGGGCCCCGTTTGGCGAGCAGTACTTC. Encoded protein: CASSQEIHGAPFGEQYF. This chain links TRBV4-1 with TRBJ2-7, with a possible D match to TRBD1 (5 bases). The CDR3 is 17 residues long. Germline-derived CDR1 and CDR2 are MGHRA and YSYEKL. Deletions cut 0 bases from V and 6 bases from J, with 21 bases between.

The CDR3 sequence: CASSSGQGPRPQYF. The DNA for the CDR3 is TGTGCCAGCAGCTCAGGACAGGGTCCGAGGCCGCAGTATTTT. The chain carries TRBV7-6 and TRBJ2-3, with 8 positions matching TRBD1. Germline trimming cut 4 bases from V and 10 bases from J; bases unmatched to any gene: 10. The germline V gene has CDR1 SGHVS and CDR2 FNYEAQ. The CDR3 is 14 residues long.

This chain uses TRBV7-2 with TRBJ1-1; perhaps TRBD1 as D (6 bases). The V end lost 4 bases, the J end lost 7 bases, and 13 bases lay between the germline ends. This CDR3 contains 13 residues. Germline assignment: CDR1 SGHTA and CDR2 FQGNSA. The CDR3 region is CASSWGPDGEAFF. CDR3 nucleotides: TGTGCCAGCAGCTGGGGGCCAGACGGTGAAGCTTTCTTT. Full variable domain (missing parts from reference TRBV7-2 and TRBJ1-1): GAGVSQSPSNKVTEKGKDVELRCDPISGHTALYWYRQSLGQGLEFLIYFQGNSAPDKSGLPSDRFSAERTGGSVSTLTIQRTQQEDSAVYLCASSWGPDGEAFFGQGTRLTVV.

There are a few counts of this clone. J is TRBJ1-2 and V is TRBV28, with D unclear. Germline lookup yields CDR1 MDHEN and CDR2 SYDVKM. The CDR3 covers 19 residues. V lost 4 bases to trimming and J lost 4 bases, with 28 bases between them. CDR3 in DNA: TGTGCCAGCAGTTCGGCTGGTGGAGACCGGTGGAGACTGTCCTATGGCTACACCTTC. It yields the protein CASSSAGGDRWRLSYGYTF.

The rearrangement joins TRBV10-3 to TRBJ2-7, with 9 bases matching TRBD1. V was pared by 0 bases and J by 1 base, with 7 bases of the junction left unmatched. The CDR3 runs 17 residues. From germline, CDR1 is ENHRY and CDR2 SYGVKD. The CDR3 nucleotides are TGTGCCATCAGTGAGTCGAGAACAGGGGGCGAATCCTACGAGCAGTACTTC. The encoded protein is CAISESRTGGESYEQYF.

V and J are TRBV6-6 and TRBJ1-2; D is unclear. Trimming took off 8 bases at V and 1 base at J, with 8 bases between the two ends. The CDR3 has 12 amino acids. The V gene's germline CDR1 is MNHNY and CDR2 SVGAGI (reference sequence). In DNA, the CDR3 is TGTGCCAGCTACGGGGTTAACTATGGCTACACCTTC. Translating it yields CASYGVNYGYTF.

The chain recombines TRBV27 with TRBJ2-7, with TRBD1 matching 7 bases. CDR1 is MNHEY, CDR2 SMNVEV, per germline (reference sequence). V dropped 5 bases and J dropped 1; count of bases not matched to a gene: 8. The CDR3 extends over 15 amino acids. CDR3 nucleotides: TGTGCCAGCAGTACGTACCCCAGGGGGTCCTACGAGCAGTACTTC. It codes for CASSTYPRGSYEQYF.

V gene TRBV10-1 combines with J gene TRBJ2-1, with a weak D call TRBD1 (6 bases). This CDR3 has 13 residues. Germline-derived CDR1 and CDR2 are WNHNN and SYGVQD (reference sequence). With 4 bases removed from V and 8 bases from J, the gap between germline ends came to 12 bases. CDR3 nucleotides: TGCGCCAGCAGTGGCTCAGGGGAATATGAGCAGTTCTTC. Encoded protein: CASSGSGEYEQFF.

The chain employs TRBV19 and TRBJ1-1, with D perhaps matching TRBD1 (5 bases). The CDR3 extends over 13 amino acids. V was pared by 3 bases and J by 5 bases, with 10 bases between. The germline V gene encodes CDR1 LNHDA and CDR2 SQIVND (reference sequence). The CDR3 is CASSIQGQTEAFF. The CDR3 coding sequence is TGTGCCAGTAGTATCCAGGGTCAAACTGAAGCTTTCTTT.

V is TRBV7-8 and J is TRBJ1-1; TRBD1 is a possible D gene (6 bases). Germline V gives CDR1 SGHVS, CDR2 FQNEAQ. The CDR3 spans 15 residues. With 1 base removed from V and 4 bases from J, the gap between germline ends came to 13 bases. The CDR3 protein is CASSLEWGPVTEAFF. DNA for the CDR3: TGTGCCAGCAGCTTAGAGTGGGGGCCGGTCACTGAAGCTTTCTTT.

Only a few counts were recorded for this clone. This chain's CDR3 is CASSFDIYGYTF. CDR3 sequence (DNA): TGTGCCAGCAGCTTCGACATCTATGGCTACACCTTC. The genes are TRBV5-6 and TRBJ1-2; no clear D gene. This CDR3 is built from 12 residues. Trimming pared 2 bases from V and 4 bases from J, leaving 6 bases between. The V gene's germline CDR1 is SGHDT and CDR2 YYEEEE.

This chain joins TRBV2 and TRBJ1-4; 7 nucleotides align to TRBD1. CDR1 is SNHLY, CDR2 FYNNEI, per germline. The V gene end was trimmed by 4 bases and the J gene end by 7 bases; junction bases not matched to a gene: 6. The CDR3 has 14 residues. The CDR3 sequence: CASSAGTAGEKLFF. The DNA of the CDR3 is TGTGCCAGCAGTGCGGGGACAGCGGGTGAAAAACTGTTTTTT.

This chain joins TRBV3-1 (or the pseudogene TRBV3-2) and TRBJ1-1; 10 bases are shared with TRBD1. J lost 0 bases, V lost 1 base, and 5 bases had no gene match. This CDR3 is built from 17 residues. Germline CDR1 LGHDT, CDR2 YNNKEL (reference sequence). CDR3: CASSQVLTGGLNTEAFF. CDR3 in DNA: TGTGCCAGCAGCCAAGTGTTGACAGGGGGCTTGAACACTGAAGCTTTCTTT.

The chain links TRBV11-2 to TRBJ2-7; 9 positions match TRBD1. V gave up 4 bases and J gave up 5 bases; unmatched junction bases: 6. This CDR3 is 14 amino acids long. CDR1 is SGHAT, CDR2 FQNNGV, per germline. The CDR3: CASSSNRGRNEQYF. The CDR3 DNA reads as TGTGCCAGCAGCTCGAACAGGGGGCGGAACGAGCAGTACTTC.

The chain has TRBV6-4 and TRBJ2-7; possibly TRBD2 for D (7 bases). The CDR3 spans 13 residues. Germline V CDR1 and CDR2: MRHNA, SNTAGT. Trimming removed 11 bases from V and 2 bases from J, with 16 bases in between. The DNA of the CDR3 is TGTGCCCGTGTTGGGGGGGGCCCCTACGAGCAGTACTTC. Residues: CARVGGGPYEQYF.

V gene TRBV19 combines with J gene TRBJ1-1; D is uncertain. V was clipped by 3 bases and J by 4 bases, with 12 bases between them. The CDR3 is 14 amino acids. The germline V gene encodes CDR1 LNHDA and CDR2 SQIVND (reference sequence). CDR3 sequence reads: CASSIALFGTEAFF. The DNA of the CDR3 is TGTGCCAGTAGTATCGCTCTGTTCGGCACTGAAGCTTTCTTT.

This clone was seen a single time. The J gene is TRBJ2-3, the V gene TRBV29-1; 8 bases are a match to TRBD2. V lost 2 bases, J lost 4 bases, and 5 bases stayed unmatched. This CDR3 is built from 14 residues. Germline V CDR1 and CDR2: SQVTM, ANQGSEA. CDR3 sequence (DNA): TGCAGCGTTGAATTTGGAGCGGGGGCAGATACGCAGTATTTT. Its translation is CSVEFGAGADTQYF.

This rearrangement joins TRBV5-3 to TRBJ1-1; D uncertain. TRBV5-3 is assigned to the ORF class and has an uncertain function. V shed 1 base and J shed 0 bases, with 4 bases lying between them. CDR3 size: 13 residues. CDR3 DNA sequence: TGTGCCAGAAGCTTGTCTGTGAACACTGAAGCTTTCTTT. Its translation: CARSLSVNTEAFF.

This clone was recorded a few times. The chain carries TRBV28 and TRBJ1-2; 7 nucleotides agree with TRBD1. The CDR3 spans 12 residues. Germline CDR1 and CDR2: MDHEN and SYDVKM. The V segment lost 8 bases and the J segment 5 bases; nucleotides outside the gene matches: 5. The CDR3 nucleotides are TGTGCCAGCGCGGGACAGCTTTATGGCTACACCTTC. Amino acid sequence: CASAGQLYGYTF.

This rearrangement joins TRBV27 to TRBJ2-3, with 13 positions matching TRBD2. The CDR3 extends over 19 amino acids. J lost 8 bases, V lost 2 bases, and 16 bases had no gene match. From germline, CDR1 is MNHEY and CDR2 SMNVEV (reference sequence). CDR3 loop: CASSLIRLAGGEGRGTQYF. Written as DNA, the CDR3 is TGTGCCAGCAGTTTAATTCGACTAGCGGGGGGAGAGGGAAGGGGTACGCAGTATTTT.

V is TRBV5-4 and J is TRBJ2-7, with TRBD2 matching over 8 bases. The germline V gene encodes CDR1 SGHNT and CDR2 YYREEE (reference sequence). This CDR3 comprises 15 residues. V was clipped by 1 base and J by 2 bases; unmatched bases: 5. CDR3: CASSLKAGGPYEQYF. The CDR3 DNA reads TGTGCCAGCAGCTTGAAGGCGGGGGGCCCCTACGAGCAGTACTTC.

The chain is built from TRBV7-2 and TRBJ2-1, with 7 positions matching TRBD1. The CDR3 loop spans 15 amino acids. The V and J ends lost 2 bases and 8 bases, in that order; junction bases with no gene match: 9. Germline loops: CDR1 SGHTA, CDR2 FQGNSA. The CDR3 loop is CASSLSKGASDEQFF. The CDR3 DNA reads TGTGCCAGCAGCTTATCGAAGGGGGCGTCGGATGAGCAGTTCTTC. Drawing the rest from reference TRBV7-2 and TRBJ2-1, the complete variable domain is GAGVSQSPSNKVTEKGKDVELRCDPISGHTALYWYRQSLGQGLEFLIYFQGNSAPDKSGLPSDRFSAERTGGSVSTLTIQRTQQEDSAVYLCASSLSKGASDEQFFGPGTRLTVL.

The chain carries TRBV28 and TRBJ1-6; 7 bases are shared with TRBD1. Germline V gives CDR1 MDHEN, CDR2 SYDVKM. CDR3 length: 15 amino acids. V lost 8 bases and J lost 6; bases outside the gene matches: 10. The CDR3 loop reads CASGWGQGVNSPLHF. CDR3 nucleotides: TGTGCCAGCGGTTGGGGTCAGGGGGTTAATTCACCCCTCCACTTT.

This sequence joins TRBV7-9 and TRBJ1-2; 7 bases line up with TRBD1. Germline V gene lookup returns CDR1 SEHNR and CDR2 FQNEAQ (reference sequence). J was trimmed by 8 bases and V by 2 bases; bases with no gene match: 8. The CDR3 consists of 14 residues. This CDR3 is CASSLTGQSGGYTF. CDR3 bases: TGTGCCAGCAGCTTAACGGGACAGTCTGGGGGCTACACCTTC.

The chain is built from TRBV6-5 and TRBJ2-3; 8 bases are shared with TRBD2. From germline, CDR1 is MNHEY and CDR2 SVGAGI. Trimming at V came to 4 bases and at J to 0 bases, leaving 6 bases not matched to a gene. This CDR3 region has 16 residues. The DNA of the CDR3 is TGTGCCAGCAGTTGGTCAGCGGGGGCCAGCACAGATACGCAGTATTTT. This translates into CASSWSAGASTDTQYF.

CDR3 nucleotides: TGTGCCAGCAGTCACTCCTCCGGGACACCGAACACTGAAGCTTTCTTT. Its protein is CASSHSSGTPNTEAFF. The chain joins TRBV27 to TRBJ1-1, with TRBD1 as a possible D gene (6 bases). The CDR3 totals 16 residues. Per germline, CDR1 MNHEY and CDR2 SMNVEV (reference sequence). V was pared by 5 bases and J by 1 base, with 17 bases between.

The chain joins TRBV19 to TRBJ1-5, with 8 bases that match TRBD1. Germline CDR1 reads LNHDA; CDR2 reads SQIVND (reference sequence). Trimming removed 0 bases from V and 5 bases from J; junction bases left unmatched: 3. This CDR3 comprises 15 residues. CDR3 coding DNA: TGTGCCAGTAGTATAGACAGGGGGCAGGATCAGCCCCAGCATTTT. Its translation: CASSIDRGQDQPQHF.